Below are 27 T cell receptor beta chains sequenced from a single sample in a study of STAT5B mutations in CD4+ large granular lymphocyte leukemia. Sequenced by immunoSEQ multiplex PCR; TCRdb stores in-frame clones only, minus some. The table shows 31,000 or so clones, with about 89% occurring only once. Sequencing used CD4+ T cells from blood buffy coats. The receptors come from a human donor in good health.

The CDR3 loop reads CASSGSTDTQYF. The DNA for the CDR3 is TGTGCCAGCAGCGGAAGCACAGATACGCAGTATTTT. The chain is built from TRBV9 and TRBJ2-3, with unresolved D. Germline CDR1 and CDR2: SGDLS and YYNGEE. The CDR3 is made up of 12 amino acids. V gave up 3 bases and J gave up 0 bases, with 2 bases separating them.

This chain's CDR3 is CASSGTGMYNEQFF. CDR3 DNA: TGTGCCAGTAGCGGTACGGGGATGTACAATGAGCAGTTCTTC. The chain links TRBV19 to TRBJ2-1; D might be TRBD2 (5 bases). The CDR3 totals 14 residues. The germline gives CDR1 LNHDA, CDR2 SQIVND (reference sequence). Trimming shortened V by 6 bases and J by 4 bases, and 13 bases separated the two germline ends.

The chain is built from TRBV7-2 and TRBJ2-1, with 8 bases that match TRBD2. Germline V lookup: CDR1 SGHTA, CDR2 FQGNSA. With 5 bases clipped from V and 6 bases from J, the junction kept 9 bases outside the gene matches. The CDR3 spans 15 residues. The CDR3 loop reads CASSIRAGAVNEQFF. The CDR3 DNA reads TGTGCCAGCAGCATCCGAGCGGGAGCAGTCAATGAGCAGTTCTTC.

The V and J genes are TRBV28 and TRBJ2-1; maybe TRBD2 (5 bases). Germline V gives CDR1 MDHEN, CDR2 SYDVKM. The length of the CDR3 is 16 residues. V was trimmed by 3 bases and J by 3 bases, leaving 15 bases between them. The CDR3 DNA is TGTGCCAGCAGTTTTTTGGGGTATGGGAGCTACAATGAGCAGTTCTTC. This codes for CASSFLGYGSYNEQFF.

The CDR3 loop reads CASSLGGQGYEQYF. CDR3 sequence (DNA): TGTGCCAGCAGCTTAGGGGGACAGGGATACGAGCAGTACTTC. The rearrangement uses TRBV7-2 and TRBJ2-7; 9 positions agree with TRBD1. The CDR3 is made up of 14 amino acids. The ends lost 1 base at V and 4 bases at J; junction bases unmatched: 2. The germline V gene has CDR1 SGHTA and CDR2 FQGNSA.

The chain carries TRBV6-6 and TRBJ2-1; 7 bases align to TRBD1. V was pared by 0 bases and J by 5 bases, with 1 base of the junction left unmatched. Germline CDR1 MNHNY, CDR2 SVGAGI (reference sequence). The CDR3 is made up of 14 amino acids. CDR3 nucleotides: TGTGCCAGCAGTTACTCGGGACAGCACAATGAGCAGTTCTTC. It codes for CASSYSGQHNEQFF.

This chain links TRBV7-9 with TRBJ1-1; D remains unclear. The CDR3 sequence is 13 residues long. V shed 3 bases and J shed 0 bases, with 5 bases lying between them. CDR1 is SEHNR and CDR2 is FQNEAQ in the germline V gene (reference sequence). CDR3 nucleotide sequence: TGTGCCAGCAGCTTTGCGGTGAACACTGAAGCTTTCTTT. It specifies CASSFAVNTEAFF.

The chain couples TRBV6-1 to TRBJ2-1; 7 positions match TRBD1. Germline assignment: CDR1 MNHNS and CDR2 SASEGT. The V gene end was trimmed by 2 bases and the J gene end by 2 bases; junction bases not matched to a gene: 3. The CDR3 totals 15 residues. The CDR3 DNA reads TGTGCCAGCAGTGAAACAGGGGTGCCCTACAATGAGCAGTTCTTC. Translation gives CASSETGVPYNEQFF.

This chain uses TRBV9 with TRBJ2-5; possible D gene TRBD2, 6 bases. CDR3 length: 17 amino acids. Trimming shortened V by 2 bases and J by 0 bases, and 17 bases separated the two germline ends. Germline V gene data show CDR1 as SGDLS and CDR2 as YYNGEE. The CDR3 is CASSVGLLAEYQETQYF. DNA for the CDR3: TGTGCCAGCAGCGTCGGGTTATTAGCGGAATACCAAGAGACCCAGTACTTC. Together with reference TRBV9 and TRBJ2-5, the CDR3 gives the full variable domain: DSGVTQTPKHLITATGQRVTLRCSPRSGDLSVYWYQQSLDQGLQFLIQYYNGEERAKGNILERFSAQQFPDLHSELNLSSLELGDSALYFCASSVGLLAEYQETQYFGPGTRLLVL.

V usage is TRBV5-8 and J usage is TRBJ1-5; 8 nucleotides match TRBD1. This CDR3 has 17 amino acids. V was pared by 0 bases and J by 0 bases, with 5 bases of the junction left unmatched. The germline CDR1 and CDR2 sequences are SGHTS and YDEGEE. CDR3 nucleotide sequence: TGTGCCAGCAGCTTGGCCGGAGACAGGGGTAGCAATCAGCCCCAGCATTTT. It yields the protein CASSLAGDRGSNQPQHF.

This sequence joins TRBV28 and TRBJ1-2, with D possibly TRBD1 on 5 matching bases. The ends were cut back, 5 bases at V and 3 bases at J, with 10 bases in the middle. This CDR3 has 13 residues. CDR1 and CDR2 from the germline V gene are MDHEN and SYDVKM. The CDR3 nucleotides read TGTGCCAGCAGTAGGGGTAAAGACTATGGCTACACCTTC. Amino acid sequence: CASSRGKDYGYTF.

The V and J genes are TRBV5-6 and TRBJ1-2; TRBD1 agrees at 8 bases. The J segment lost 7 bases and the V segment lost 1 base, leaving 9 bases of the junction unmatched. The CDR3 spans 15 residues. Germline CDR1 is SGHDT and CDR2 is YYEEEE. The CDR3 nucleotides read TGTGCCAGCAGCTTGATAGTGCAGGGGGCAGGTGGCTACACCTTC. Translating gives CASSLIVQGAGGYTF. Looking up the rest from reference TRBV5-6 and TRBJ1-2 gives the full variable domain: DAGVTQSPTHLIKTRGQQVTLRCSPKSGHDTVSWYQQALGQGPQFIFQYYEEEERQRGNFPDRFSGHQFPNYSSELNVNALLLGDSALYLCASSLIVQGAGGYTFGSGTRLTVV.

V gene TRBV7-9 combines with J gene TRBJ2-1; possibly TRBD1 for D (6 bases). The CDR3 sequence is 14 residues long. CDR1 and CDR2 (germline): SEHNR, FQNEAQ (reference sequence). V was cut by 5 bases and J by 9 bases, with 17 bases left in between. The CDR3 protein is CASSLSGVSGEQFF. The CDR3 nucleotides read TGTGCCAGCAGCCTCTCAGGGGTCTCAGGTGAGCAGTTCTTC.

This CDR3 is CASRPTGTGKREQYF. Here the CDR3 DNA reads TGTGCCAGCCGCCCAACCGGGACTGGGAAGAGGGAGCAGTACTTC. The chain recombines TRBV28 with TRBJ2-7, with TRBD2 as a possible D gene (6 bases). The CDR3 has 15 residues. The ends were cut back, 8 bases at V and 7 bases at J, with 24 bases in the middle. Germline V gene data show CDR1 as MDHEN and CDR2 as SYDVKM.

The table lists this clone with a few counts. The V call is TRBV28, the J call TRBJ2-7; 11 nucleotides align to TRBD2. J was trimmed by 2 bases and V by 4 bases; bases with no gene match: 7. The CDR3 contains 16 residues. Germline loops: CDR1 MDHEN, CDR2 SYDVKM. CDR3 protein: CASSWDLAGGTYEQYF. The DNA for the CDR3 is TGTGCCAGCAGTTGGGACCTAGCGGGAGGTACCTACGAGCAGTACTTC.

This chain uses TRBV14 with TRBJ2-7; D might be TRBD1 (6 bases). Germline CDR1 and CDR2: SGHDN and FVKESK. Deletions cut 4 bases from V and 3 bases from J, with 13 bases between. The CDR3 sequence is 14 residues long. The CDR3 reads CASSPGVAIYEQYF. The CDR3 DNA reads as TGTGCCAGCAGCCCAGGGGTGGCAATCTACGAGCAGTACTTC.

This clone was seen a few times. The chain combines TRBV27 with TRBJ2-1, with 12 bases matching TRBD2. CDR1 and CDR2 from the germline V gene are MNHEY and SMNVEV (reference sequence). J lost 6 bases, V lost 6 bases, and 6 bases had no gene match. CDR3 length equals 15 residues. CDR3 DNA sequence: TGTGCCAGCAGGTACGGACTAGCGGGGAGCAATGAGCAGTTCTTC. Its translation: CASRYGLAGSNEQFF.

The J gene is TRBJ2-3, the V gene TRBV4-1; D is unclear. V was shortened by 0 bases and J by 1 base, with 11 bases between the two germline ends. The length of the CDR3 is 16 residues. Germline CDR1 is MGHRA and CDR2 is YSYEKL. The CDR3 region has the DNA TGCGCCAGCAGCCAAGATACAATCGTGGGCACAGATACGCAGTATTTT. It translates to CASSQDTIVGTDTQYF.

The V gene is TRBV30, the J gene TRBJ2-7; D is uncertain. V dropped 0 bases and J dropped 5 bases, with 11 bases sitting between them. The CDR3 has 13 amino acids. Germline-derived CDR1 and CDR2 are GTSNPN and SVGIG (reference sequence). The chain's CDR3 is CAWSVLGLNEQYF. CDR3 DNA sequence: TGTGCCTGGAGTGTACTGGGGTTGAACGAGCAGTACTTC. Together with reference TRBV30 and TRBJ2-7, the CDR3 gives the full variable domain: SQTIHQWPATLVQPVGSPLSLECTVEGTSNPNLYWYRQAAGRGLQLLFYSVGIGQISSEVPQNLSASRPQDRQFILSSKKLLLSDSGFYLCAWSVLGLNEQYFGPGTRLTVT.

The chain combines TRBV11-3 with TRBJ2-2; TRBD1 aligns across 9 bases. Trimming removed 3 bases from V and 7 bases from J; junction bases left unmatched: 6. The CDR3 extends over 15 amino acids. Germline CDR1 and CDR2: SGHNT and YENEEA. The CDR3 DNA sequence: TGTGCCAGCAGCTTCGGGACAGGGCCAGTCGGGGAGCTGTTTTTT. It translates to CASSFGTGPVGELFF.

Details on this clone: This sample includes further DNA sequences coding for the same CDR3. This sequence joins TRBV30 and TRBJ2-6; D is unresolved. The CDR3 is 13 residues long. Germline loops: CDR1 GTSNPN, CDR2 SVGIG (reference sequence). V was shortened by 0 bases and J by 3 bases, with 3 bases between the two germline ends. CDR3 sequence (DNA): TGTGCCTGGAGTGTTGGTGGGGCCAACGTCCTGACTTTC. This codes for CAWSVGGANVLTF.

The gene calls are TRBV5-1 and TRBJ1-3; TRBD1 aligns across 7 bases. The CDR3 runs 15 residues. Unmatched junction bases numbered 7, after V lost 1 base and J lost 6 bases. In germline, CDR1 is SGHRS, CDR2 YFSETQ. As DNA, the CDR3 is TGCGCCAGCAGCTTGTCAGGACAGGCGGAAAACACCATATATTTT. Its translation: CASSLSGQAENTIYF.

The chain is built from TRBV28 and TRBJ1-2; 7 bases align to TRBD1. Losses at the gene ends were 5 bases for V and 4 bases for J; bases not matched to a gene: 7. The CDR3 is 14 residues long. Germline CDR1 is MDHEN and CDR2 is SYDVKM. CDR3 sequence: CASSGTENFYGYTF. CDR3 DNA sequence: TGTGCCAGCAGTGGGACAGAAAATTTCTATGGCTACACCTTC.

For the CDR3, the DNA is TGTGCCAGCAGCCAAACTCTAGCGGGAGCATATCAGTTCTTC. This gives the protein CASSQTLAGAYQFF. The genes are TRBV11-2 and TRBJ2-1, with 10 bases lining up with TRBD2. Germline-derived CDR1 and CDR2 are SGHAT and FQNNGV. V lost 5 bases to trimming and J lost 13 bases; unmatched junction nucleotides: 11. The CDR3 runs 14 residues.

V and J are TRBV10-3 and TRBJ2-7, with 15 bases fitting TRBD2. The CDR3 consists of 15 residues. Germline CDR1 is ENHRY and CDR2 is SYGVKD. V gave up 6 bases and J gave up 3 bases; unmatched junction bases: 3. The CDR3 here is CAIRGLAGGFYEQYF. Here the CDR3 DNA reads TGTGCCATCAGGGGACTAGCGGGAGGTTTCTACGAGCAGTACTTC.

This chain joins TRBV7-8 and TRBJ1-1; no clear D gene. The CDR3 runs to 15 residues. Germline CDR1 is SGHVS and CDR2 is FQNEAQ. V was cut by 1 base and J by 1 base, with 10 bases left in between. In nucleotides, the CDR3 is TGTGCCAGCAGCTTAGAGCGTCGTAGGAACACTGAAGCTTTCTTT. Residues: CASSLERRRNTEAFF.

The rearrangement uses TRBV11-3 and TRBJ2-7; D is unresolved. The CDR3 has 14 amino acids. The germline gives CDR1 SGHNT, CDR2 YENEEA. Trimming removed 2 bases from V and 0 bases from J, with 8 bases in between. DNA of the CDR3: TGTGCCAGCAGCTTAAGTCAGCGCTCCTACGAGCAGTACTTC. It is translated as CASSLSQRSYEQYF.